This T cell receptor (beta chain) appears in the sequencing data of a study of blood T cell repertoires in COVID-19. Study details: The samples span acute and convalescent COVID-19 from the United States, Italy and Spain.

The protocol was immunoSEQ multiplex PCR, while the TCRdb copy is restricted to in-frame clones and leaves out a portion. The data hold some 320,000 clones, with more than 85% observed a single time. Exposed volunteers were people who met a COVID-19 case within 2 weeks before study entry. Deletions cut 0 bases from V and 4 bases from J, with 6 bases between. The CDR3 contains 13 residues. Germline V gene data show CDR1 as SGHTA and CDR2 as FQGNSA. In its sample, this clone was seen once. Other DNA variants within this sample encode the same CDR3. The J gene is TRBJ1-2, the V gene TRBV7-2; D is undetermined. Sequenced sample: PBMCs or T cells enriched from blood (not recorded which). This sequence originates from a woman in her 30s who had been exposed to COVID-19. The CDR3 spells CASSLARGYGYTF. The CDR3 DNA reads TGTGCCAGCAGCTTAGCCCGGGGCTATGGCTACACCTTC.